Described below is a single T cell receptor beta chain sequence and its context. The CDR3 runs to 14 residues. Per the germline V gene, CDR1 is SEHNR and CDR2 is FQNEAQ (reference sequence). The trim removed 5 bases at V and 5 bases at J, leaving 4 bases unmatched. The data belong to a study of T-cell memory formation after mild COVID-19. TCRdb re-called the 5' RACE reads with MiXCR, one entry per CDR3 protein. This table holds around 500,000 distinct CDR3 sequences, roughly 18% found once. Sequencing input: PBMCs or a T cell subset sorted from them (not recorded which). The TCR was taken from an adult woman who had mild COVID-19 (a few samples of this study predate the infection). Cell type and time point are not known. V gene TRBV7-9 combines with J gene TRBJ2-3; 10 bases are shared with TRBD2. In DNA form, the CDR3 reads TGTGCCAGCAGCCCGCGACTAGCGGGAGATACGCAGTATTTT. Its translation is CASSPRLAGDTQYF.